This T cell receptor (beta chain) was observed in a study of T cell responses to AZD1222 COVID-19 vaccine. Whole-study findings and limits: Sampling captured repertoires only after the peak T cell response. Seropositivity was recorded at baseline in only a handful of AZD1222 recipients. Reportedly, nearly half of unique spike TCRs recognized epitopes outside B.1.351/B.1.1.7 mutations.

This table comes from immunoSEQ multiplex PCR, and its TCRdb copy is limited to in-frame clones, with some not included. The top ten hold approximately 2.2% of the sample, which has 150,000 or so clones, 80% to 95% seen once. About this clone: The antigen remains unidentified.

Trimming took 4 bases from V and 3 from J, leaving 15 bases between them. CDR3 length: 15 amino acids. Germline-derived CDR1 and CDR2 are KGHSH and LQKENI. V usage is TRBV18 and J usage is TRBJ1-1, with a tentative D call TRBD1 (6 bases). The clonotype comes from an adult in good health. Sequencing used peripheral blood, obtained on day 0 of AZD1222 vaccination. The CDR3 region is CASSQSRGRDTEAFF. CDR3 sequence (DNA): TGTGCCAGCTCACAGTCCCGGGGGCGGGACACTGAAGCTTTCTTT.